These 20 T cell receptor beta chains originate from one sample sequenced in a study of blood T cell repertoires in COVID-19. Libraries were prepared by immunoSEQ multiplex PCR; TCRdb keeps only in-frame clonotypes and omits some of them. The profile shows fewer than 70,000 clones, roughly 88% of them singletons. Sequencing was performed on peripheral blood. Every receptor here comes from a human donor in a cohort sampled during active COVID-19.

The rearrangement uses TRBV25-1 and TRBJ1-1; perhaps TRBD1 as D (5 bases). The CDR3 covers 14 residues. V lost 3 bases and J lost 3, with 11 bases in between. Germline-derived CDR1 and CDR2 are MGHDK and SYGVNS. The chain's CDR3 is CASSDSRVDTEAFF. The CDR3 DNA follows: TGTGCCAGCAGTGACAGCAGGGTAGACACTGAAGCTTTCTTT.

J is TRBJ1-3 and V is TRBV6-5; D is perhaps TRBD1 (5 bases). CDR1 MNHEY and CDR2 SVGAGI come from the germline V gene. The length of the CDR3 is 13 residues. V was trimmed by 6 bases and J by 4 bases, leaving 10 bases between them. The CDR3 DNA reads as TGTGCCAGCAGCAGGGTGGCCGGAAACACCATATATTTT. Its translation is CASSRVAGNTIYF.

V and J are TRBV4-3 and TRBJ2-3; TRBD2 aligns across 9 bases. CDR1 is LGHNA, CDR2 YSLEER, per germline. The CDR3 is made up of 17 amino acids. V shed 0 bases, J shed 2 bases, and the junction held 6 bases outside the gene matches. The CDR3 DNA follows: TGCGCCAGCAGCCAAGATTACCCTAGCGGGACCACAGATACGCAGTATTTT. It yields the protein CASSQDYPSGTTDTQYF.

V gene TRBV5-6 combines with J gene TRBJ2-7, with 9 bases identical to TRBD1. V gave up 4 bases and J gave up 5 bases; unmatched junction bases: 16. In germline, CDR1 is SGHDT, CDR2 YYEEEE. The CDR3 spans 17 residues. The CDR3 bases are TGTGCCAGCAGCCACCATCAACAGGGGGCTACCAGGAACGAGCAGTACTTC. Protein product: CASSHHQQGATRNEQYF.

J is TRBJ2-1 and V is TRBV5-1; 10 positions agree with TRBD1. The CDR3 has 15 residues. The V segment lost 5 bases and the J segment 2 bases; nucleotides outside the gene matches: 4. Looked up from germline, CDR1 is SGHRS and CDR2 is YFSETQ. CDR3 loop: CASRATGGAYNEQFF. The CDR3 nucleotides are TGCGCCAGCAGAGCGACAGGGGGCGCCTACAATGAGCAGTTCTTC.

CDR3 coding DNA: TGTGCCAGTAGTCACAGCGGCTCCTACAATGAGCAGTTCTTC. As protein: CASSHSGSYNEQFF. The J gene is TRBJ2-1, the V gene TRBV19; the D gene is possibly TRBD2 (5 bases). Germline assignment: CDR1 LNHDA and CDR2 SQIVND (reference sequence). CDR3 length: 14 residues. Trimming took 5 bases from V and 0 from J, leaving 8 bases between them.

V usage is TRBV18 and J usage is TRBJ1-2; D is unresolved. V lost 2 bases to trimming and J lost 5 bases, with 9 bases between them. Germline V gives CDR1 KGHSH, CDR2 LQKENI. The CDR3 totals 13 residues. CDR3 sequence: CASSPAGGYGYTF. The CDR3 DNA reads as TGTGCCAGCTCACCAGCCGGCGGGTATGGCTACACCTTC.

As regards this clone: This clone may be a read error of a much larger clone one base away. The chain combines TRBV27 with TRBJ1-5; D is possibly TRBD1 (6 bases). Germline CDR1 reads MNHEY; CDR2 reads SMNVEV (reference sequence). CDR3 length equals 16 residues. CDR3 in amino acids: CAGRPLTGNGVQPQHF. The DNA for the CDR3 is TGTGCCGGCAGGCCCCTCACAGGGAACGGGGTTCAGCCCCAGCATTTT.

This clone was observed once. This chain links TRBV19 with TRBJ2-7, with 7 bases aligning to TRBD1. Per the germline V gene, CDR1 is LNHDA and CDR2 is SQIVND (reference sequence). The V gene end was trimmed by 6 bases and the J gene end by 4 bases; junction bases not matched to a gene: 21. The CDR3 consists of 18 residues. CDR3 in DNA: TGTGCCAGTAGCCCAAGAATAAAAAAAGGGGGCAGTGGTTACGAGCAGTACTTC. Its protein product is CASSPRIKKGGSGYEQYF.

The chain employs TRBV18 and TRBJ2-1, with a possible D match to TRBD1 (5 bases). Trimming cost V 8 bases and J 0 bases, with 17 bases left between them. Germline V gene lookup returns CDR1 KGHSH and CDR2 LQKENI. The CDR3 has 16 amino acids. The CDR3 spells CASQTTRAGSYNEQFF. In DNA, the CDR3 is TGTGCCAGCCAAACCACCAGGGCCGGCTCCTACAATGAGCAGTTCTTC.

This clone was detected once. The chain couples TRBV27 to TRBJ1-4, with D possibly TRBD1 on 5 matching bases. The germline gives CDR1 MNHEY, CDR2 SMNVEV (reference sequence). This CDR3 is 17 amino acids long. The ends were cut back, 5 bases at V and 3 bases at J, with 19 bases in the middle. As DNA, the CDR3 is TGTGCCAGCAGTCCTTTTATTTCGACAGCTTCTAATGAAAAACTGTTTTTT. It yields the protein CASSPFISTASNEKLFF.

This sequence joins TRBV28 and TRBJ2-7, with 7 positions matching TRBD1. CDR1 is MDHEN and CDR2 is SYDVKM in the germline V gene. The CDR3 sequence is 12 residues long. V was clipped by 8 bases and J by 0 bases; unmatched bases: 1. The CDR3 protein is CASGDSSYEQYF. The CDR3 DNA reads TGTGCCAGCGGGGACAGCTCCTACGAGCAGTACTTC.

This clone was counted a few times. CDR3 sequence reads: CARPQGQSPYEQYF. The DNA for the CDR3 is TGTGCCAGGCCGCAGGGACAAAGTCCCTACGAGCAGTACTTC. The chain recombines TRBV7-7 with TRBJ2-7; TRBD1 might be the D (6 bases). Germline CDR1 reads SSHAT; CDR2 reads FNYEAQ (reference sequence). The CDR3 is 14 residues long. The V end lost 9 bases, the J end lost 2 bases, and 17 bases lay between the germline ends.

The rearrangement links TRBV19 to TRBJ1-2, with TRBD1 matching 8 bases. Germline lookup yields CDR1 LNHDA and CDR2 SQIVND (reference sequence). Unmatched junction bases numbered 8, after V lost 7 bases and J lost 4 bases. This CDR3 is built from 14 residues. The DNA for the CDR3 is TGTGCCAGTAACAGGGACAGGCTTGCCTATGGCTACACCTTC. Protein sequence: CASNRDRLAYGYTF.

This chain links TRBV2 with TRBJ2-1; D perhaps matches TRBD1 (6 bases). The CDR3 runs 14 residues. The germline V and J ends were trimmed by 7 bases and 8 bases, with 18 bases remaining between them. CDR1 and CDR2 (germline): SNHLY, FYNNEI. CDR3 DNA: TGTGCCAGCAATCTCCATCCACAGGGTGATGAGCAGTTCTTC. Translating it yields CASNLHPQGDEQFF.

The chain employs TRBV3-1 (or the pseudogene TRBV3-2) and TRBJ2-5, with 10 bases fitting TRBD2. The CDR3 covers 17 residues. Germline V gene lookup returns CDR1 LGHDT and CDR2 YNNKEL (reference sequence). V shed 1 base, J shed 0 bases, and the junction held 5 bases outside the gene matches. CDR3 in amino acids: CASSQGVSGRYQETQYF. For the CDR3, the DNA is TGTGCCAGCAGCCAAGGAGTTAGCGGGAGGTACCAAGAGACCCAGTACTTC.

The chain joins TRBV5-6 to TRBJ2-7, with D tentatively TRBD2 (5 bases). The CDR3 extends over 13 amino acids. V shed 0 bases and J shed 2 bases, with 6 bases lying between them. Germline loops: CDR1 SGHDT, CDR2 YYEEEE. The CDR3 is CASSLEAAYEQYF. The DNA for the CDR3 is TGTGCCAGCAGCTTGGAAGCGGCCTACGAGCAGTACTTC. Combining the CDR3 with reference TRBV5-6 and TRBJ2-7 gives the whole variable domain DAGVTQSPTHLIKTRGQQVTLRCSPKSGHDTVSWYQQALGQGPQFIFQYYEEEERQRGNFPDRFSGHQFPNYSSELNVNALLLGDSALYLCASSLEAAYEQYFGPGTRLTVT.

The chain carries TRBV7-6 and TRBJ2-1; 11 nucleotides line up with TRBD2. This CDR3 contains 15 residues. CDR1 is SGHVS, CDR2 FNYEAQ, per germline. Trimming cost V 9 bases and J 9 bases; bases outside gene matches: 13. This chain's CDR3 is CASQALAGATGEQFF. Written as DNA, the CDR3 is TGTGCCAGTCAGGCACTAGCGGGAGCAACGGGTGAGCAGTTCTTC.

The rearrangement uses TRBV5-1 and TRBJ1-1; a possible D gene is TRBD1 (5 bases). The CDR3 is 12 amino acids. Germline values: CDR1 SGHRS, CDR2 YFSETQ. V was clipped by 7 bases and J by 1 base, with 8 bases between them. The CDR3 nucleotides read TGCGCCAGCTCTCAGGGGAACACTGAAGCTTTCTTT. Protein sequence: CASSQGNTEAFF.

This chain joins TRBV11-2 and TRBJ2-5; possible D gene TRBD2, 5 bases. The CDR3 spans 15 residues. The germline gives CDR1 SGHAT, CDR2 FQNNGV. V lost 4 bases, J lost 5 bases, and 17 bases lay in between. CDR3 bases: TGTGCCAGCAGCTCCGGTCTGGGGAGCGGTGAGACCCAGTACTTC. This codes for CASSSGLGSGETQYF.